This record looks at one T cell receptor (beta chain) sequence and its context. This specimen belongs to a study of blood T cell repertoires in COVID-19. About the research overall: Samples of COVID-19 (acute and convalescent) were obtained from the United States, Italy and Spain. In each case, the material was cDNA or gDNA derived from T cells, B-cell-depleted T cells, or PBMCs.

CDR3 length equals 16 residues. Looked up from germline, CDR1 is WNHNN and CDR2 is SYGVQD (reference sequence). Unmatched junction bases numbered 5, after V lost 3 bases and J lost 2 bases. As originally analysed: Amplification with reference gene primers provided the estimates of nucleated cell counts. Only in-frame clones appear in the TCRdb table, and some are missing; sequencing was by immunoSEQ multiplex PCR. D and trimming come from the DNA, and the V and J calls and clone size come from that table. The sample lists about 35,000 clones, approximately 85% occurring once. This chain links TRBV10-1 with TRBJ2-7; 12 nucleotides align to TRBD2. The sequencing input was peripheral blood. This TCR derives from a man between 60 and 75 years old with active or convalescent COVID-19. DNA of the CDR3: TGCGCCAGCAGTGAAGTGACTAGCGGGAGTCCCTACGAGCAGTACGTC. Its translation is CASSEVTSGSPYEQYV.